A selection of T cell receptor beta chains follows, all from one sample in a study of graft-versus-host responses after intestinal transplantation. Here immunoSEQ multiplex PCR was the method, and the copy in TCRdb shows in-frame clones only, minus some. Here the sample spans more than 85,000 clones, around 80% being singletons. Which antigens these TCRs recognize remains unknown. The sequencing here drew on unstimulated CD4+ T cells sorted from spleen or lymph node cells, taken before intestinal transplant. The source of these receptors is a human donor who received an intestinal transplant. CDR3s include the opening cysteine and the closing phenylalanine or tryptophan. D genes are given only for firm matches. Only part of the rows carry a size: once, few, many, or a class if the clone is expanded.

j_call v_call clone_size d_call cdr3_aa cdr3_nt
TRBJ1-2 TRBV7-5 NA NA CARSPGGGIGYGYTF TGTGCCAGAAGCCCAGGGGGCGGGATCGGCTATGGCTACACCTTC
TRBJ2-1 TRBV12-5 NA NA CASGFMAPRSYNEQFF TGTGCTAGTGGTTTTATGGCCCCCCGGAGCTACAATGAGCAGTTCTTC
TRBJ1-4 TRBV7-9 once NA CASSRPQGATNEKLFF TGTGCCAGCAGCCGTCCCCAGGGTGCAACTAATGAAAAACTGTTTTTT
TRBJ2-7 TRBV28 NA TRBD2 CASSSPTSGHLYEQYF TGTGCCAGCAGTTCCCCGACTAGCGGGCACCTCTACGAGCAGTACTTC
TRBJ2-7 TRBV4-1 NA TRBD2 CASSQVGLAGSYEQYF TGCGCCAGCAGCCAAGTTGGACTAGCGGGATCCTACGAGCAGTACTTC
TRBJ2-5 TRBV4-2 NA TRBD2 CASSPSISSGLAGGPMISSETQYF TGTGCCAGCAGCCCATCCATTAGCTCCGGACTAGCGGGAGGGCCTATGATCTCGTCGGAGACCCAGTACTTC
TRBJ1-5 TRBV19 NA TRBD1 CASSPWDRGSNQPQHF TGTGCCAGTAGTCCCTGGGACAGGGGATCCAATCAGCCCCAGCATTTT
TRBJ2-5 TRBV18 NA TRBD2 CASSPYPLAGGQETQYF TGTGCCAGCTCACCATATCCACTAGCGGGAGGGCAAGAGACCCAGTACTTC
TRBJ2-1 TRBV5-1 NA NA CASSPQPTTEQFF TGCGCCAGCAGCCCACAACCAACAACTGAGCAGTTCTTC
TRBJ2-3 TRBV6-5 once NA CASSYSKGANTQYF TGTGCCAGCAGTTACTCTAAGGGAGCAAATACGCAGTATTTT
TRBJ2-1 TRBV6-1 NA TRBD1 CASSEAGTGWYNEQFF TGTGCCAGCAGTGAAGCTGGGACAGGGTGGTACAATGAGCAGTTCTTC